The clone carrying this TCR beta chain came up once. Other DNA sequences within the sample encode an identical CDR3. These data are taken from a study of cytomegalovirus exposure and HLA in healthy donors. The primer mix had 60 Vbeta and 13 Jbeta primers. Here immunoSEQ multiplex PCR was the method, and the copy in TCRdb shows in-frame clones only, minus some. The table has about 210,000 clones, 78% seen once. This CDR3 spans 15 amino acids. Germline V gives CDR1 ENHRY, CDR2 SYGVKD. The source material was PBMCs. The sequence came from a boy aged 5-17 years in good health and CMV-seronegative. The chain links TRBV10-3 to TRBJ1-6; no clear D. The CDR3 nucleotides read TGTGCTATTAGGAGTGACCGCTCCTATAATTCACCCCTCCACTTT. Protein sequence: CAIRSDRSYNSPLHF.